This T cell receptor (beta chain) stems from a study of Ad26.COV2.S vaccination and SARS-CoV-2 variants. On the study more broadly: The vaccine Ad26.COV2.S was put into the muscle once, or twice with 56 days between. Study-level findings and limits: Measurement of non-spike TCR breadth gave similar results in vaccine and placebo recipients. Those who received the vaccine showed greater spike-specific TCR breadth than those given placebo.

This CDR3 comprises 16 residues. Germline CDR1 is LGHNA and CDR2 is YNFKEQ. The V end was cut by 4 bases, the J end by 5 bases, with 17 bases between. Treatment noted: around 19 received Ad26.COV2.S at low or high dose, single or two shots; five or six received placebo; per-sample allocation not given. The samples date from day 63 after the first vaccine or placebo injection. Boston hosted the donor, who was an adult aged 18-55 years. Remarks on this clone: The target antigen is unknown.

Using immunoSEQ multiplex PCR, the repertoire was profiled, and TCRdb retains in-frame clones only, with some absent. This sample has some 250,000 clones, with around nine tenths found just once. Sequenced material: peripheral blood, taken in a trial of Ad26.COV2.S vaccine versus placebo. The chain has TRBV4-2 and TRBJ2-2, with D hard to call. The source is a person between 18 and 65 years old who received the Ad26.COV2.S COVID-19 vaccine or a placebo. The CDR3 sequence is CASSREPADITGELFF. DNA for the CDR3: TGTGCCAGCAGCCGAGAACCCGCGGATATTACCGGGGAGCTGTTTTTT.